Presented here are 9 T cell receptor beta chains from one specimen sequenced in a study of cytomegalovirus exposure and HLA in healthy donors listed by TCRdb under 2017. The method behind the library was the immunoSEQ multiplex PCR assay. Imported from immuneACCESS, the table was reduced by TCRdb to in-frame sequences with V and J called. These copies leave out some clones; in studies compared against another copy, an unresolved V gene accounts for under half, and the cause of the remainder is not known. The sample has more than 110,000 clones on record, less than 95% of them singletons. About 1.7% of the sample lies in the top ten. Source material: PBMCs. Receptors were obtained from a man aged 18-30 years in good health and CMV-seropositive.

This clone came up once. This chain uses TRBV5-4 with TRBJ1-1; D possibly corresponds to TRBD1 (6 bases). V gave up 4 bases and J gave up 3 bases, with 19 bases separating them. CDR1 is SGHNT and CDR2 is YYREEE in the germline V gene (reference sequence). The CDR3 is made up of 16 amino acids. The CDR3, as DNA: TGTGCCAGCAGCCCCTATCACAGGGCCGGGTACACTGAAGCTTTCTTT. It yields the protein CASSPYHRAGYTEAFF.

The CDR3 nucleotides read TGTGCCAGCAGTTCGCTAGCGGGAGGTTCTTACAATGAGCAGTTCTTC. Residues: CASSSLAGGSYNEQFF. The rearrangement joins TRBV6-5 to TRBJ2-1, with 11 bases aligning to TRBD2. CDR1 is MNHEY and CDR2 is SVGAGI in the germline V gene. The CDR3 length is 16 residues. The junction had 6 bases not matched to a gene; V was cut back by 4 bases and J by 4 bases.

The rearrangement uses TRBV6-1 and TRBJ1-2; D perhaps matches TRBD1 (6 bases). Germline-derived CDR1 and CDR2 are MNHNS and SASEGT. The CDR3 has 14 residues. The ends were cut back, 6 bases at V and 4 bases at J, with 15 bases in the middle. CDR3 loop: CASSDQTGSYGYTF. The CDR3 nucleotides read TGTGCCAGCAGCGACCAGACAGGTTCCTATGGCTACACCTTC.

This clone occurred a few times. The chain combines TRBV6-4 with TRBJ2-3, with D perhaps TRBD2 (6 bases). The V end was cut by 3 bases, the J end by 4 bases, with 11 bases between. CDR1 MRHNA and CDR2 SNTAGT come from the germline V gene. The CDR3 is 14 amino acids. The DNA for the CDR3 is TGTGCCAGCAGTGATGGGGGGAGCGCAGATACGCAGTATTTT. As protein: CASSDGGSADTQYF.

This clone was found once. The J gene is TRBJ1-6, the V gene TRBV28; maybe TRBD1 (5 bases). Per germline, CDR1 MDHEN and CDR2 SYDVKM. Trimming shortened V by 3 bases and J by 10 bases, and 13 bases separated the two germline ends. This CDR3 has 14 amino acids. The CDR3: CASSFSGAGSPLHF. CDR3 coding DNA: TGTGCCAGCAGTTTTTCCGGGGCGGGATCACCCCTCCACTTT.

This chain joins TRBV10-3 and TRBJ2-1; the match to TRBD1 covers 8 bases. The CDR3 sequence is 12 residues long. Unmatched junction bases numbered 9, after V lost 10 bases and J lost 10 bases. Germline V gene data show CDR1 as ENHRY and CDR2 as SYGVKD. Written as DNA, the CDR3 is TGTGCCACGGGACAGGCGCTGGGGGAGCAGTTCTTC. Translation: CATGQALGEQFF.

This chain connects TRBV5-5 to TRBJ1-5; a possible D gene is TRBD1 (5 bases). Germline V gives CDR1 SGHKS, CDR2 YYEKEE (reference sequence). The CDR3 is 15 amino acids. Trimming left V 0 bases short and J 3 bases short, with 10 bases between. CDR3 nucleotides: TGTGCCAGCAGCTTGGGACAGAGAAACAATCAGCCCCAGCATTTT. Translating gives CASSLGQRNNQPQHF.

This rearrangement joins TRBV28 to TRBJ2-1; D remains ambiguous. Trimming pared 4 bases from V and 7 bases from J, leaving 14 bases between. CDR1 is MDHEN, CDR2 SYDVKM, per germline. The CDR3 totals 14 residues. This chain's CDR3 is CASSSPYPANEQFF. The CDR3 bases are TGTGCCAGCAGTTCCCCCTACCCCGCGAATGAGCAGTTCTTC.

The chain links TRBV5-4 to TRBJ2-3, with a weak D call TRBD2 (5 bases). This CDR3 is built from 15 residues. The germline CDR1 and CDR2 sequences are SGHNT and YYREEE (reference sequence). The V and J ends lost 4 bases and 1 base respectively, with 13 bases between them. CDR3 protein: CASSLGGRGTDTQYF. CDR3 in DNA: TGTGCCAGCAGCCTAGGCGGGCGGGGCACAGATACGCAGTATTTT.